This TCR beta chain was profiled in a study of blood T cell repertoires in COVID-19. Overall study: Both acute and convalescent COVID-19 samples were obtained from the United States, Italy and Spain.

As for this clone: At the DNA level, this CDR3 is encoded by other sequences in the same sample as well.

This CDR3 contains 14 residues. Trimming took 2 bases from V and 4 from J; bases not matched to a gene: 4. CDR1 and CDR2 (germline): MDHEN, SYDVKM. Across about 22 US areas, participants ranged in age from roughly 18 to 95 years. Repertoires were generated with immunoSEQ multiplex PCR, while TCRdb's copy carries only in-frame clones and drops some. The sample holds some 360,000 clones, 88% seen once. The TCR was taken from a woman aged 25 to 39 who had been exposed to COVID-19. Input material: PBMCs or T cells enriched from blood (not recorded which). V gene TRBV28 combines with J gene TRBJ2-7, with 8 nucleotides matching TRBD2. The CDR3 DNA reads as TGTGCCAGCAGTTTACTAGCGGGTACATACGAGCAGTACTTC. Translated: CASSLLAGTYEQYF. Using reference TRBV28 and TRBJ2-7 for the parts outside the CDR3, the full variable domain is DVKVTQSSRYLVKRTGEKVFLECVQDMDHENMFWYRQDPGLGLRLIYFSYDVKMKEKGDIPEGYSVSREKKERFSLILESASTNQTSMYLCASSLLAGTYEQYFGPGTRLTVT.